The 11 T cell receptor beta chains below come from one sample, sequenced in a study of shared clonotypes between healthy human individuals. Generated by immunoSEQ multiplex PCR, the TCRdb table keeps only in-frame clones and is missing some. The repertoire has 2 million to 2.5 million clones, 85% to 95% of them found once; the top ten carry 0.39%. Input material: naive CD4+ T cells from PBMCs. Indicated subset: CD45RA+ positively selected. The receptors derive from a man between 18 and 35 years old in good health. Some clones in this sample may be carry-over from other donors' samples.

V usage is TRBV7-2 and J usage is TRBJ2-3, with D uncertain. Germline values: CDR1 SGHTA, CDR2 FQGNSA. The CDR3 has 13 amino acids. V was clipped by 4 bases and J by 6 bases, with 11 bases between them. DNA of the CDR3: TGTGCCAGCAGCTCAGGATCGTCGGATACGCAGTATTTT. Residues: CASSSGSSDTQYF.

In its sample, this clone was seen once. This chain links TRBV19 with TRBJ2-1; possible D gene TRBD2, 5 bases. The V gene lost 7 bases and the J gene lost 0 bases, with 7 bases spanning the gap. This CDR3 comprises 13 residues. The germline CDR1 and CDR2 sequences are LNHDA and SQIVND (reference sequence). Written as DNA, the CDR3 is TGTGCCAGTACTCGGGGCTCCTACAATGAGCAGTTCTTC. This gives the protein CASTRGSYNEQFF. Using reference TRBV19 and TRBJ2-1 for the parts outside the CDR3, the full variable domain is DGGITQSPKYLFRKEGQNVTLSCEQNLNHDAMYWYRQDPGQGLRLIYYSQIVNDFQKGDIAEGYSVSREKKESFPLTVTSAQKNPTAFYLCASTRGSYNEQFFGPGTRLTVL.

The V and J genes are TRBV7-9 and TRBJ2-1; D is perhaps TRBD1 or TRBD2 (6 bases each). Germline CDR1 is SEHNR and CDR2 is FQNEAQ (reference sequence). V was trimmed by 5 bases and J by 6 bases, leaving 17 bases between them. The CDR3 sequence is 15 residues long. The CDR3 DNA sequence: TGTGCCAGCAGCCACCGCGGGACACCCCTCAATGAGCAGTTCTTC. This codes for CASSHRGTPLNEQFF. The complete variable domain, with remaining parts taken from reference TRBV7-9 and TRBJ2-1, reads DTGVSQNPRHKITKRGQNVTFRCDPISEHNRLYWYRQTLGQGPEFLTYFQNEAQLEKSRLLSDRFSAERPKGSFSTLEIQRTEQGDSAMYLCASSHRGTPLNEQFFGPGTRLTVL.

The chain recombines TRBV27 with TRBJ1-1; D ambiguous. The CDR3 runs 15 residues. V shed 7 bases and J shed 0 bases, with 15 bases lying between them. CDR1 and CDR2 (germline): MNHEY, SMNVEV (reference sequence). The CDR3 nucleotides read TGTGCCAGCAAACCTAAAGAAGAAATGAACACTGAAGCTTTCTTT. Amino acid sequence: CASKPKEEMNTEAFF.

This clone is a singleton in its sample. The V call is TRBV2, the J call TRBJ2-3, with D possibly called TRBD1 or TRBD2 (5 bases each). The V end lost 5 bases, the J end lost 4 bases, and 16 bases lay between the germline ends. The CDR3 covers 15 residues. Germline assignment: CDR1 SNHLY and CDR2 FYNNEI. CDR3 residues: CASSKRPLGADTQYF. The CDR3 DNA sequence: TGTGCCAGCAGTAAACGTCCGTTGGGGGCAGATACGCAGTATTTT.

The V and J genes are TRBV19 and TRBJ2-3, with D hard to call. The V end was cut by 4 bases, the J end by 0 bases, with 5 bases between. This CDR3 contains 13 residues. Germline V CDR1 and CDR2: LNHDA, SQIVND (reference sequence). The CDR3 here is CASSSSSTDTQYF. The CDR3 DNA follows: TGTGCCAGTAGTAGCAGCAGCACAGATACGCAGTATTTT. The variable domain in full, with the rest retrieved from reference TRBV19 and TRBJ2-3, is DGGITQSPKYLFRKEGQNVTLSCEQNLNHDAMYWYRQDPGQGLRLIYYSQIVNDFQKGDIAEGYSVSREKKESFPLTVTSAQKNPTAFYLCASSSSSTDTQYFGPGTRLTVL.

The chain recombines TRBV7-9 with TRBJ2-1; the match to TRBD2 covers 8 bases. The CDR3 extends over 15 amino acids. The V gene end was trimmed by 5 bases and the J gene end by 4 bases; junction bases not matched to a gene: 7. Germline values: CDR1 SEHNR, CDR2 FQNEAQ (reference sequence). CDR3 region: CASSPSGSGYNEQFF. The CDR3 coding sequence is TGTGCCAGCAGCCCGAGCGGGAGTGGGTACAATGAGCAGTTCTTC.

The V gene is TRBV7-8, the J gene TRBJ1-2; D remains unclear. The V end lost 1 base, the J end lost 0 bases, and 9 bases lay between the germline ends. The CDR3 is 15 residues long. Germline CDR1 reads SGHVS; CDR2 reads FQNEAQ. The CDR3, as DNA: TGTGCCAGCAGCTTAGGCGGAGAAACTAACTATGGCTACACCTTC. Amino acid sequence: CASSLGGETNYGYTF.

This chain links TRBV28 with TRBJ2-1; D perhaps matches TRBD2 (6 bases). The CDR3 is 13 amino acids. From germline, CDR1 is MDHEN and CDR2 SYDVKM. V was cut by 7 bases and J by 9 bases, with 16 bases left in between. CDR3 nucleotides: TGTGCCAGCACATTCCGGAGGGCCGGTGAGCAGTTCTTC. It encodes CASTFRRAGEQFF.

This chain uses TRBV11-2 with TRBJ2-1, with D perhaps TRBD1 or TRBD2 (5 bases each). V lost 5 bases, J lost 6 bases, and 14 bases lay in between. From germline, CDR1 is SGHAT and CDR2 FQNNGV. The CDR3 runs to 14 residues. The CDR3 sequence: CASSPGAGLNEQFF. For the CDR3, the DNA is TGTGCCAGCAGCCCCGGGGCCGGCCTCAATGAGCAGTTCTTC.

The V and J genes are TRBV2 and TRBJ1-2; no reliable D call. Trimming stripped 3 bases from V and 10 bases from J, with 15 bases between. Germline CDR1 and CDR2: SNHLY and FYNNEI. The CDR3 consists of 13 residues. DNA for the CDR3: TGTGCCAGCAGTGACAGCCCGTCCCGAGACTACACCTTC. Encoded protein: CASSDSPSRDYTF.